These 9 T cell receptor beta chains originate from one sample sequenced in a study of T cell responses to AZD1222 COVID-19 vaccine. Clones were read by immunoSEQ multiplex PCR, and TCRdb kept only the in-frame ones, dropping some. The sample has roughly 150,000 clones, roughly 84% seen once. The sequencing used peripheral blood, collected on day 0 of AZD1222 vaccination. The receptors shown here come from an adult in good health.

CDR3 DNA sequence: TGTGCCAGCAGTCTTTCACAAGGCAATGAGCAGTTCTTC. Its protein is CASSLSQGNEQFF. The rearrangement uses TRBV2 and TRBJ2-1, with no clear D. Germline V gene lookup returns CDR1 SNHLY and CDR2 FYNNEI. The CDR3 loop spans 13 amino acids. The V gene lost 5 bases and the J gene lost 6 bases, with 11 bases spanning the gap.

The rearrangement links TRBV25-1 to TRBJ1-2; D is unresolved. CDR3 length: 15 residues. V dropped 3 bases and J dropped 0 bases, with 11 bases sitting between them. Germline-derived CDR1 and CDR2 are MGHDK and SYGVNS. In DNA form, the CDR3 reads TGTGCCAGCAGTGATCAAGCAACAGCTAACTATGGCTACACCTTC. Amino acids: CASSDQATANYGYTF.

The rearrangement joins TRBV9 to TRBJ1-2; D uncertain. This CDR3 is built from 13 residues. Germline CDR1 reads SGDLS; CDR2 reads YYNGEE. V was pared by 3 bases and J by 5 bases, with 11 bases between. CDR3 amino acids: CASSGSLGYGYTF. The CDR3 region has the DNA TGTGCCAGCAGCGGTTCTTTGGGGTATGGCTACACCTTC. The whole variable domain, remainder taken from reference TRBV9 and TRBJ1-2, is DSGVTQTPKHLITATGQRVTLRCSPRSGDLSVYWYQQSLDQGLQFLIQYYNGEERAKGNILERFSAQQFPDLHSELNLSSLELGDSALYFCASSGSLGYGYTFGSGTRLTVV.

This rearrangement joins TRBV18 to TRBJ1-6; D ambiguous. Germline V CDR1 and CDR2: KGHSH, LQKENI. Trimming removed 0 bases from V and 14 bases from J, with 17 bases in between. This CDR3 is built from 15 residues. In DNA, the CDR3 is TGTGCCAGCTCACCACCGGATCGCGTCGGTCGGTCCCTCCACTTT. Amino acid sequence: CASSPPDRVGRSLHF.

The chain recombines TRBV7-9 with TRBJ2-1; no firm D call. Germline assignment: CDR1 SEHNR and CDR2 FQNEAQ (reference sequence). The ends were cut back, 1 base at V and 6 bases at J, with 7 bases in the middle. CDR3 length equals 13 residues. CDR3 in amino acids: CASSLGWVNEQFF. The DNA of the CDR3 is TGTGCCAGCAGCTTAGGGTGGGTCAATGAGCAGTTCTTC.

The chain carries TRBV5-1 and TRBJ2-1; D is perhaps TRBD1 (6 bases). Per the germline V gene, CDR1 is SGHRS and CDR2 is YFSETQ. Deletions cut 1 base from V and 12 bases from J, with 14 bases between. The CDR3 loop spans 13 amino acids. The CDR3 DNA is TGCGCCAGCAGCTTGTTATCTCTGGACAGGCAGTTCTTC. This gives the protein CASSLLSLDRQFF.

This chain uses TRBV7-8 with TRBJ2-7; D is unresolved. The V end lost 5 bases, the J end lost 0 bases, and 11 bases lay between the germline ends. The CDR3 contains 14 residues. Germline assignment: CDR1 SGHVS and CDR2 FQNEAQ. CDR3 residues: CASSKLPGSYEQYF. The CDR3 DNA reads as TGTGCCAGCAGCAAACTCCCGGGCTCCTACGAGCAGTACTTC.

The rearrangement uses TRBV28 and TRBJ1-5, with D unclear. The V end lost 5 bases, the J end lost 7 bases, and 15 bases lay between the germline ends. The CDR3 spans 14 residues. Germline assignment: CDR1 MDHEN and CDR2 SYDVKM. CDR3: CASSPQLSGQPQHF. As DNA, the CDR3 is TGTGCCAGCAGTCCTCAGTTGTCAGGCCAGCCCCAGCATTTT.

The chain recombines TRBV5-5 with TRBJ1-2, with D unresolved. Deletions cut 4 bases from V and 4 bases from J, with 17 bases between. Germline CDR1 and CDR2: SGHKS and YYEKEE (reference sequence). The CDR3 totals 15 residues. CDR3 sequence reads: CASSPSLGSFYGYTF. CDR3 DNA: TGTGCCAGCAGCCCGAGCCTGGGGTCTTTCTATGGCTACACCTTC.